A single sample gave rise to the 17 T cell receptor beta chains below, sequenced in a study of CD8 T cells in Susac syndrome. It was with random hexamers that roughly 0.45 to 1 ug RNA was reverse transcribed. TCRdb ran MiXCR on the immunoSEQ multiplex PCR reads and lists one entry per CDR3 protein. The data show about 300,000 distinct CDR3 sequences, 89% seen once. Source material: CD8+ T cells from PBMCs. The receptors were gathered from a human donor with multiple sclerosis.

The rearrangement links TRBV2 to TRBJ2-7; D may be TRBD1 or TRBD2 (5 bases each). This CDR3 is built from 11 residues. Between the trimmed V and J ends, which lost 7 bases and 4 bases, there was a span of 8 bases. Germline lookup yields CDR1 SNHLY and CDR2 FYNNEI. CDR3 loop: CASTGTYEQYF. CDR3 DNA sequence: TGTGCCAGCACGGGGACGTACGAGCAGTACTTC.

This clonotype came up a few times. The chain employs TRBV2 and TRBJ2-1; 10 bases line up with TRBD2. V lost 6 bases, J lost 0 bases, and 2 bases stayed unmatched. From germline, CDR1 is SNHLY and CDR2 FYNNEI. The CDR3 is 15 amino acids. The CDR3 DNA reads as TGTGCCAGCAGGCCTAGCGGGAGCTCCTACAATGAGCAGTTCTTC. Amino acid sequence: CASRPSGSSYNEQFF.

The rearrangement joins TRBV9 to TRBJ1-4; 7 bases fit TRBD1. There are 16 residues in the CDR3. V lost 1 base to trimming and J lost 0 bases; unmatched junction nucleotides: 3. Germline-derived CDR1 and CDR2 are SGDLS and YYNGEE. CDR3 sequence (DNA): TGTGCCAGCAGCGTACAGGGGGGTGCAACTAATGAAAAACTGTTTTTT. It specifies CASSVQGGATNEKLFF.

The J gene is TRBJ1-3, the V gene TRBV19; D is uncertain. CDR1 LNHDA and CDR2 SQIVND come from the germline V gene (reference sequence). This CDR3 is 17 amino acids long. Between the trimmed V and J ends, which lost 2 bases and 0 bases, there was a span of 14 bases. The chain's CDR3 is CASSIRQDEVSGNTIYF. As DNA, the CDR3 is TGTGCCAGTAGTATAAGGCAGGATGAAGTCTCTGGAAACACCATATATTTT.

The chain links TRBV5-6 to TRBJ2-4, with no clear D. The CDR3 contains 14 residues. Germline V gene lookup returns CDR1 SGHDT and CDR2 YYEEEE. V lost 3 bases and J lost 6, with 13 bases in between. The CDR3 loop is CASSWNSVPNIQYF. DNA of the CDR3: TGTGCCAGCAGCTGGAATAGTGTGCCAAACATTCAGTACTTC.

The chain links TRBV7-8 to TRBJ2-6; 10 nucleotides agree with TRBD1. Looked up from germline, CDR1 is SGHVS and CDR2 is FQNEAQ. This CDR3 has 21 amino acids. The V segment lost 5 bases and the J segment 2 bases; nucleotides outside the gene matches: 18. The CDR3 here is CASSGMSGTGAHLAGANVLTF. CDR3 DNA: TGTGCCAGCAGCGGGATGTCCGGGACAGGGGCCCATTTGGCTGGGGCCAACGTCCTGACTTTC. Full variable domain (remainder filled in from reference TRBV7-8 and TRBJ2-6): GAGVSQSPRYKVAKRGQDVALRCDPISGHVSLFWYQQALGQGPEFLTYFQNEAQLDKSGLPSDRFFAERPEGSVSTLKIQRTQQEDSAVYLCASSGMSGTGAHLAGANVLTFGAGSRLTVL.

The gene calls are TRBV19 and TRBJ2-1; unclear D gene. Trimming pared 10 bases from V and 2 bases from J, leaving 12 bases between. Germline V gene lookup returns CDR1 LNHDA and CDR2 SQIVND (reference sequence). CDR3 length: 13 amino acids. The CDR3 is CATGTSAYNEQFF. The CDR3 DNA sequence: TGTGCCACCGGCACCTCCGCCTACAATGAGCAGTTCTTC.

This sequence joins TRBV29-1 and TRBJ2-7; 9 bases match TRBD1. Germline values: CDR1 SQVTM, CDR2 ANQGSEA. With 1 base clipped from V and 5 bases from J, the junction kept 3 bases outside the gene matches. The CDR3 contains 13 residues. As DNA, the CDR3 is TGCAGCGTTGAAGCAGGGGACAGGGACGAGCAGTACTTC. Translation gives CSVEAGDRDEQYF.

V usage is TRBV29-1 and J usage is TRBJ2-5; 9 bases are a match to TRBD1. V trimming: 4 bases; J trimming: 6 bases; junction bases outside the gene matches: 3. The V gene's germline CDR1 is SQVTM and CDR2 ANQGSEA. This CDR3 is 12 amino acids long. Here the CDR3 reads CSVGQGGKTQYF. The CDR3 region has the DNA TGCAGCGTTGGACAGGGGGGGAAGACCCAGTACTTC.

This chain links TRBV12-3 or TRBV12-4 with TRBJ1-6; D uncertain. The CDR3 covers 15 residues. The V gene lost 0 bases and the J gene lost 7 bases, with 10 bases spanning the gap. In DNA, the CDR3 is TGTGCCAGCAGTTTAGCGCCCAGAGTCAATTCACCCCTCCACTTT. This codes for CASSLAPRVNSPLHF.

The V gene is TRBV5-6, the J gene TRBJ1-3, with D maybe TRBD1 (5 bases). Trimming pared 0 bases from V and 2 bases from J, leaving 6 bases between. The germline V gene encodes CDR1 SGHDT and CDR2 YYEEEE. The length of the CDR3 is 14 residues. This CDR3 is CASSLEGPGNTIYF. The CDR3 region has the DNA TGTGCCAGCAGCTTGGAGGGGCCTGGAAACACCATATATTTT.

V and J are TRBV29-1 and TRBJ2-7, with 9 nucleotides matching TRBD2. J lost 0 bases, V lost 6 bases, and 9 bases had no gene match. The CDR3 spans 15 residues. Germline V gives CDR1 SQVTM, CDR2 ANQGSEA. The CDR3 here is CSVAPTSGSSYEQYF. CDR3 DNA sequence: TGCAGCGTCGCTCCGACTAGCGGAAGCTCCTACGAGCAGTACTTC.

The V and J genes are TRBV20-1 and TRBJ2-2; D ambiguous. The V gene's germline CDR1 is DFQATT and CDR2 SNEGSKA (reference sequence). V dropped 3 bases and J dropped 8 bases, with 7 bases sitting between them. This CDR3 has 11 amino acids. The CDR3 spells CSARSAGELFF. Written as DNA, the CDR3 is TGCAGTGCTAGGTCCGCGGGGGAGCTGTTTTTT.

This chain uses TRBV9 with TRBJ2-3; 8 bases align to TRBD2. This CDR3 contains 15 residues. Germline V gene lookup returns CDR1 SGDLS and CDR2 YYNGEE. Trimming took 3 bases from V and 4 from J; bases not matched to a gene: 7. The CDR3 coding sequence is TGTGCCAGCAGCGCCGCCGGGGGGGCAGCAGATACGCAGTATTTT. Protein: CASSAAGGAADTQYF.

This CDR3 is CASSYGGEQFF. CDR3 nucleotides: TGTGCCAGCAGTTACGGTGGTGAGCAGTTCTTC. This chain links TRBV6-2 or TRBV6-3 with TRBJ2-1; D is unclear. The CDR3 is made up of 11 amino acids. Trimming took off 2 bases at V and 9 bases at J, with 5 bases between the two ends. CDR1 and CDR2 from the germline V gene are MNHEY and SVGEGT.

This clonotype was observed a handful of times. The chain links TRBV6-1 to TRBJ2-2; TRBD1 might be the D (6 bases). Trimming shortened V by 3 bases and J by 1 base, and 9 bases separated the two germline ends. Looked up from germline, CDR1 is MNHNS and CDR2 is SASEGT. CDR3 length equals 15 residues. The CDR3 DNA is TGTGCCAGCAGTGATAGCAGGGGGAACACCGGGGAGCTGTTTTTT. This codes for CASSDSRGNTGELFF.

This chain links TRBV25-1 with TRBJ2-2; D is unclear. V was trimmed by 3 bases and J by 7 bases, leaving 6 bases between them. The CDR3 spans 12 residues. Germline V gene sequence: CDR1 MGHDK, CDR2 SYGVNS. The CDR3 reads CASSETYGELFF. As DNA, the CDR3 is TGTGCCAGCAGTGAGACTTACGGGGAGCTGTTTTTT.